These 5 T cell receptor beta chains were all obtained from the same sample, sequenced in a study of OX40 agonist ivuxolimab in advanced cancers. Using immunoSEQ multiplex PCR, the repertoire was profiled, and TCRdb retains in-frame clones only, with some absent. The repertoire consists of 20,000 to 25,000 clones, with 84% occurring once and the leading ten covering roughly 26%. The input for sequencing was CD4+ or CD8+ T cells sorted from blood, taken in a trial of the OX40 agonist ivuxolimab. Receptors originate from an adult with an advanced solid tumor such as melanoma, head and neck, liver or kidney cancer.

This chain connects TRBV6-5 to TRBJ1-5; 9 positions agree with TRBD1. The CDR3 loop spans 15 amino acids. V was clipped by 5 bases and J by 5 bases; unmatched bases: 7. CDR1 is MNHEY, CDR2 SVGAGI, per germline. DNA for the CDR3: TGTGCCAGCAGTCCAACCTGGACAGGGGATCAGCCCCAGCATTTT. Amino acids: CASSPTWTGDQPQHF.

The genes are TRBV5-6 and TRBJ2-7; D ambiguous. The CDR3 runs 12 residues. The V end lost 4 bases, the J end lost 4 bases, and 9 bases lay between the germline ends. The germline V gene encodes CDR1 SGHDT and CDR2 YYEEEE. CDR3 bases: TGTGCCAGCAGCGTGAACCATTACGAGCAGTACTTC. Encoded protein: CASSVNHYEQYF.

The rearrangement uses TRBV5-4 and TRBJ2-1; TRBD2 aligns across 7 bases. Germline loops: CDR1 SGHNT, CDR2 YYREEE (reference sequence). The CDR3 sequence is 16 residues long. The V gene end was trimmed by 7 bases and the J gene end by 0 bases; junction bases not matched to a gene: 10. The CDR3 DNA reads as TGTGCCAGCCGAGCGGGGACTTTTAGCTCCTACAATGAGCAGTTCTTC. Encoded protein: CASRAGTFSSYNEQFF. The full variable domain, its missing parts supplied by reference TRBV5-4 and TRBJ2-1, is ETGVTQSPTHLIKTRGQQVTLRCSSQSGHNTVSWYQQALGQGPQFIFQYYREEENGRGNFPPRFSGLQFPNYSSELNVNALELDDSALYLCASRAGTFSSYNEQFFGPGTRLTVL.

The chain has TRBV11-1 and TRBJ2-1; D gene unclear. The CDR3 contains 15 residues. V dropped 5 bases and J dropped 7 bases, with 18 bases sitting between them. The germline V gene encodes CDR1 SGHAT and CDR2 FQDESV (reference sequence). This chain's CDR3 is CASSPGRLSWNEQFF. CDR3 in DNA: TGTGCCAGCAGCCCCGGTCGATTATCGTGGAATGAGCAGTTCTTC. The whole variable domain, filled in from reference TRBV11-1 and TRBJ2-1, reads EAEVAQSPRYKITEKSQAVAFWCDPISGHATLYWYRQILGQGPELLVQFQDESVVDDSQLPKDRFSAERLKGVDSTLKIQPAELGDSAMYLCASSPGRLSWNEQFFGPGTRLTVL.

The chain couples TRBV7-9 to TRBJ1-1; no definite D call. V was clipped by 2 bases and J by 6 bases, with 4 bases between them. The CDR3 consists of 11 residues. Germline V gene lookup returns CDR1 SEHNR and CDR2 FQNEAQ (reference sequence). Here the CDR3 DNA reads TGTGCCAGCAGCTTACAGTCTGAAGCTTTCTTT. This encodes CASSLQSEAFF. Full variable domain (rest looked up from reference TRBV7-9 and TRBJ1-1): DTGVSQNPRHKITKRGQNVTFRCDPISEHNRLYWYRQTLGQGPEFLTYFQNEAQLEKSRLLSDRFSAERPKGSFSTLEIQRTEQGDSAMYLCASSLQSEAFFGQGTRLTVV.